These 9 T cell receptor beta chains share one sample of origin, sequenced in a study of blood T cell repertoires in COVID-19. The protocol was immunoSEQ multiplex PCR, while the TCRdb copy is restricted to in-frame clones and leaves out a portion. The sample shows over 100,000 clones, roughly four fifths of them seen only once. Specimen: peripheral blood. All receptors come from a woman in her sixties or seventies with acute or convalescent COVID-19.

The rearrangement links TRBV2 to TRBJ1-6, with 9 nucleotides matching TRBD1. The CDR3 runs to 15 residues. Germline CDR1 and CDR2: SNHLY and FYNNEI. With V trimmed by 2 bases and J by 7 bases, 3 bases remained unmatched. Here the CDR3 reads CASSETGTGNSPLHF. The CDR3 DNA sequence: TGTGCCAGCAGTGAAACAGGGACAGGGAATTCACCCCTCCACTTT.

This rearrangement joins TRBV19 to TRBJ2-7, with 8 nucleotides matching TRBD2. V was pared by 4 bases and J by 5 bases, with 7 bases of the junction left unmatched. The germline V gene encodes CDR1 LNHDA and CDR2 SQIVND (reference sequence). The CDR3 contains 14 residues. Here the CDR3 DNA reads TGTGCCAGTAGTAAGGTAGCGGGGCCCCACGAGCAGTACTTC. Translated, it gives CASSKVAGPHEQYF.

This CDR3 reads CASSQDLGGAVRNEQFF. The CDR3 DNA reads TGCGCCAGCAGCCAAGATTTGGGGGGGGCCGTTCGAAATGAGCAGTTCTTC. V and J are TRBV4-3 and TRBJ2-1; TRBD2 is a possible D gene (7 bases). V was pared by 0 bases and J by 7 bases, with 19 bases between. CDR1 is LGHNA and CDR2 is YSLEER in the germline V gene. This CDR3 comprises 17 residues.

This chain connects TRBV5-1 to TRBJ2-3; 9 positions match TRBD2. The J segment lost 4 bases and the V segment lost 2 bases, leaving 2 bases of the junction unmatched. CDR1 and CDR2 from the germline V gene are SGHRS and YFSETQ. CDR3 length equals 14 residues. The chain's CDR3 is CASSLSGGSDTQYF. Written as DNA, the CDR3 is TGCGCCAGCAGCTTAAGCGGGGGGTCAGATACGCAGTATTTT.

The chain carries TRBV5-4 and TRBJ1-2; D is perhaps TRBD1 (5 bases). V gave up 4 bases and J gave up 2 bases, with 18 bases separating them. The V gene's germline CDR1 is SGHNT and CDR2 YYREEE (reference sequence). This CDR3 region has 16 residues. CDR3 in DNA: TGTGCCAGCAGCCGGGGGGGGGTCCAGATAAACTATGGCTACACCTTC. Its protein product is CASSRGGVQINYGYTF.

This clone showed up just once. The V gene is TRBV11-2, the J gene TRBJ1-2, with D possibly TRBD1 on 5 matching bases. CDR1 is SGHAT and CDR2 is FQNNGV in the germline V gene. Deletions cut 1 base from V and 4 bases from J, with 13 bases between. This CDR3 comprises 15 residues. This CDR3 is CASSLGSGNRYGYTF. The CDR3 DNA reads TGTGCCAGCAGCTTAGGGTCAGGGAACCGCTATGGCTACACCTTC.

This chain uses TRBV19 with TRBJ1-3; 10 bases line up with TRBD1. CDR3 length equals 14 residues. Unmatched junction bases numbered 4, after V lost 11 bases and J lost 0 bases. CDR1 LNHDA and CDR2 SQIVND come from the germline V gene (reference sequence). The chain's CDR3 is CASRTGGSGNTIYF. Here the CDR3 DNA reads TGTGCCTCCAGGACAGGGGGCTCTGGAAACACCATATATTTT.

The rearrangement joins TRBV6-5 to TRBJ1-1; D perhaps matches TRBD1 (6 bases). The germline V gene encodes CDR1 MNHEY and CDR2 SVGAGI. V dropped 7 bases and J dropped 10 bases, with 19 bases sitting between them. CDR3 size: 13 residues. CDR3 residues: CASTKGGGAAAFF. The DNA for the CDR3 is TGTGCCAGCACCAAAGGGGGGGGTGCGGCAGCTTTCTTT.

The rearrangement links TRBV3-1 (or the pseudogene TRBV3-2) to TRBJ1-6; 7 bases fit TRBD1. Germline CDR1 LGHDT, CDR2 YNNKEL (reference sequence). The CDR3 length is 14 residues. The trim removed 4 bases at V and 7 bases at J, leaving 4 bases unmatched. CDR3 amino acids: CASSLGTENSPLHF. In nucleotides, the CDR3 is TGTGCCAGCAGCCTCGGGACAGAGAATTCACCCCTCCACTTT.